This TCR beta chain derives from a study of beta chain features in type 1 diabetes. Study background: All samples together contributed almost 110,000,000 sorted cells for examination. Study conclusions and caveats: More deletions and fewer insertions at VDJ junctions were seen in type 1 diabetes patients. All four CD4+ subsets from Type 1 diabetes patients carried moderately but significantly shorter TCRB CDR3s.

The study reverse transcribed the entire isolated RNA, so it sequenced expressed TCRB transcripts. Only in-frame clones appear in the TCRdb table, and some are missing; sequencing was by immunoSEQ multiplex PCR. Here the sample spans under 900,000 clones, about 17% being singletons. A CD45RO/CCR7/CD25/CD127/CD95/CD27 panel sorted naive, central memory, regulatory and stem cell-like memory CD4+ cells. As for this clone: Its antigen is currently unknown.

Germline V gives CDR1 MDHEN, CDR2 SYDVKM. V was cut by 2 bases and J by 6 bases, with 13 bases left in between. This CDR3 has 14 amino acids. This chain connects TRBV28 to TRBJ1-1; TRBD1 might be the D (6 bases). The sample was naive CD4+ T cells from blood. The TCR sequence derives from a woman aged 18-30 years in good health. The CDR3 reads CASSLLLRGAEAFF. The CDR3 DNA reads TGTGCCAGCAGTTTACTCCTAAGGGGGGCTGAAGCTTTCTTT.